This record covers a single TCR beta chain. This clone has at least ten counts. The antigen this receptor binds is unknown. The sample holds no much larger clone one base away, and base qualities are not on file. This entry belongs to a study of beta chain features in type 1 diabetes (dated by TCRdb to the late 2010s). About the full investigation: No differences in mean age, gender distribution, total cell number or subset yield were found between patients and healthy donors. A total of 107,917,701 sorted cells were examined across all samples, and the number of cells per subset was strongly correlated with RNA yield. Regulatory and stem cell-like memory subsets were isolated from only 8 patients and roughly 8 healthy donors, whereas naive and central memory subsets came from all 28 donors. In the study, recently diagnosed type 1 diabetes patients and matched healthy donors were compared on the TCRB repertoires of their sorted circulating CD4+ T cell subsets.

Each donor gave one peripheral blood draw, about 110 mL on average, collected into heparinised tubes. A BD FACSAria II and a panel including CD45RO, CCR7, CD25, CD127, CD95 and CD27 were used to sort naive, central memory, regulatory and stem cell-like memory CD4+ T cells. All sorted populations exceeded 95% purity. Right away, PBMCs were isolated by Lymphoprep density gradient centrifugation and were stained directly, with no culture step. Samples were stained and sorted in pairs, with one healthy donor and one patient per experiment, so that batch effects were minimized. Findings and caveats that apply to the study as a whole: Patients with type 1 diabetes made fewer insertions and deleted more nucleotides at VDJ recombination sites, implying thymic rearrangement abnormalities. Naive, central memory and regulatory TCRB repertoires appeared more similar among patients than among healthy donors. HLA sub-analyses involved small numbers of individuals, so any influence of HLA type on TCRB rearrangement remained unresolved. A moderate but significant shortening of TCRB CDR3 length was observed in type 1 diabetes patients in all four CD4+ subsets. Because cDNA was sequenced instead of genomic DNA, activated cells with high expression could be over-represented, although the groups did not differ in activation or CD3 levels. PCR might favor shorter templates, but patient and control samples were amplified and corrected together, so any skew would affect both groups equally.

The entire amount of isolated RNA was reverse transcribed using the High Capacity cDNA Reverse Transcription Kit, so the sequenced TCRB transcripts were expressed ones. Naive, central memory and regulatory T cell samples underwent deep immunoSEQ sequencing, averaging around 4 million total reads per sample. Sorted cells were lysed in RLT buffer, and RNA was extracted using DNase-treated RNeasy Micro or Mini kits according to cell number. To prevent cross-contamination, each cell subset was processed individually, whereas patient and healthy donor samples were processed jointly. Using the immunoSEQ multiplex PCR, TCRB sequences were amplified from cDNA into 87-bp fragments spanning the CDR3 region. Amplicons were sequenced on the Illumina HiSeq platform. The original methods were these. PCR bias was computationally corrected using synthetic template baselines, reads within Hamming distance 2 were collapsed, and singletons that could not be merged were discarded. Reads were aligned against IMGT so that V, D and J genes, CDR3 length and insertions or deletions at six rearrangement sites could be assigned. Clonotype counts were normalized to sorted cell number within each subset before computing true diversity and Gini coefficients with the tcR R package. The overlap coefficient, calculated on TCRB nucleotide sequences, was used to measure repertoire sharing. TCRdb took this table from immuneACCESS and kept in-frame rearrangements with V and J called. Such tables lack part of the clones; where checked against another copy, unresolved V genes explain under half of the gap, and the rest is unexplained. V, J and clone size are those of that table, while D and trimming were read from the DNA. The sample data list fewer than 350,000 clones, and approximately 8% of these were observed just once. Jointly, the top ten make up roughly 1% of the sample.

CDR3 length: 16 amino acids, cysteine to phenylalanine. Kept here is only the CDR3 DNA, which spans 48 bases and is read in frame from base 1. For CDR1 and CDR2, the germline V gene (reference sequence) lists SEHNR and FQNEAQ. V loses 5 bases of germline sequence and J loses 1 base, and the interval between the two ends is 15 bases. Sequenced sample: central memory CD4+ T cells from blood. The receptor comes from a woman aged 18-29 years in good health. The rearrangement combines TRBV7-9 with TRBJ2-1; a weak D assignment points to TRBD2 (6 bases agree). At the DNA level, the sequence is TGTGCCAGCAGCCGAAGCGGGTCCTATTCCTACAATGAGCAGTTCTTC. The encoded protein is CASSRSGSYSYNEQFF.